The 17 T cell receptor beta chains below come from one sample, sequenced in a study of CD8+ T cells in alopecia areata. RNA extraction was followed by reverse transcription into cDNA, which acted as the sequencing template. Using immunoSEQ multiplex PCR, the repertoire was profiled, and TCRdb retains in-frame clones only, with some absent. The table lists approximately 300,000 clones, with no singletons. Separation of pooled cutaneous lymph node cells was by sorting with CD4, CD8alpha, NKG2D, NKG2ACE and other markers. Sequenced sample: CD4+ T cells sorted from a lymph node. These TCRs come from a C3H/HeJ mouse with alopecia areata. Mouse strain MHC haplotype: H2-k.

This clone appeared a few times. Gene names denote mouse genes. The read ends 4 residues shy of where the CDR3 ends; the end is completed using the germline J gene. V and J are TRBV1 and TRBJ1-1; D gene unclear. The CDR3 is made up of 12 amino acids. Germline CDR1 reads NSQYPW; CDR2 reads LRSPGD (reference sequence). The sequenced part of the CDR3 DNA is TGCACCTGCAGTGCAGAGACAACA. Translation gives CTCSAETT. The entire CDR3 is CTCSAETTEVFF.

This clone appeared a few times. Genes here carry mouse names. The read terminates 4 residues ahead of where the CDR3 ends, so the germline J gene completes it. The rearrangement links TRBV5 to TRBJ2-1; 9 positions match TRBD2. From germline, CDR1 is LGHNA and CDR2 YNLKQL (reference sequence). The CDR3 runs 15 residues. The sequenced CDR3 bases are TGTGCCAGCAGCCAAGAATTGGGGGGGCTGTCT. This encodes CASSQELGGLS. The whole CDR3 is CASSQELGGLSEQFF.

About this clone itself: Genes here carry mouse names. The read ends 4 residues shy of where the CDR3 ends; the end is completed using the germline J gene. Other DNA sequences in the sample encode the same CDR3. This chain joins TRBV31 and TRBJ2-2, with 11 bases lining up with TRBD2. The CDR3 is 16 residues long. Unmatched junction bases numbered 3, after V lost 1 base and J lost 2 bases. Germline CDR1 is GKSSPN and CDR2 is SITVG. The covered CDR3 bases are TGTGCCTGGAGTCCCGGGACTGGGGGTAACACCGGG. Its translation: CAWSPGTGGNTG. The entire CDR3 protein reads CAWSPGTGGNTGQLYF.

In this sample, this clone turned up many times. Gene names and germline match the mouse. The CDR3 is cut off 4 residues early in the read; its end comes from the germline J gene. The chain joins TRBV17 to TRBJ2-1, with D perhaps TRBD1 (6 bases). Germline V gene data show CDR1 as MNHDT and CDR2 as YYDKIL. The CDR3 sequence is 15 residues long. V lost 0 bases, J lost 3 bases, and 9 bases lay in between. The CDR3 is CASSRDRGSYAEQFF. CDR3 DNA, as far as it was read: TGTGCTAGCAGTAGAGACAGGGGATCCTATGCT.

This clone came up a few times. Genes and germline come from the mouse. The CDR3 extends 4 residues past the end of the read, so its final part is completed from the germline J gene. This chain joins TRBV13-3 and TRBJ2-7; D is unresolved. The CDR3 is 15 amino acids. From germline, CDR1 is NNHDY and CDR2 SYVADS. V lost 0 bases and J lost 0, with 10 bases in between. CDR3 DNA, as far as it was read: TGTGCCAGCAGTGATGGGCAGGCGAGCTCCTAT. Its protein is CASSDGQASSY. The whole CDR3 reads CASSDGQASSYEQYF.

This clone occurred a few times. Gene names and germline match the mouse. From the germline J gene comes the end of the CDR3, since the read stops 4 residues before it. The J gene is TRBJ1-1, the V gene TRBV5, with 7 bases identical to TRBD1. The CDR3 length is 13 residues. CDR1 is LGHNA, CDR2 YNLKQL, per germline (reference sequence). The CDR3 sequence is CASSQTGKTEVFF. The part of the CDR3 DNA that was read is TGTGCCAGCAGCCAGACAGGGAAAACA.

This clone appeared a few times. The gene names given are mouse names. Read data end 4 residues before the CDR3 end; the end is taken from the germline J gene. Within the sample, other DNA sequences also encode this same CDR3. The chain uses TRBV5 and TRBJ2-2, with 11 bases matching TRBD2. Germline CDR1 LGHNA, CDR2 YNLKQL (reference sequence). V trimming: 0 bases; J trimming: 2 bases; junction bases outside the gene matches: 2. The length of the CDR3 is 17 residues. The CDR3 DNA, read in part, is TGTGCCAGCAGCCAAGACCGGGACTGGGGGAACACCGGG. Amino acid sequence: CASSQDRDWGNTG. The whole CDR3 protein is CASSQDRDWGNTGQLYF.

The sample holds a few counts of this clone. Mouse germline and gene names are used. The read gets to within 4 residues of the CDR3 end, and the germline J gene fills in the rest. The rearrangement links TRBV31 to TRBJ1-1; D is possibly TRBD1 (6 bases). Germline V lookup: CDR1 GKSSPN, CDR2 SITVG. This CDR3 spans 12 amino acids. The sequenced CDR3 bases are TGTGCCTGGAGGAGGGGGGGGCGA. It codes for CAWRRGGR. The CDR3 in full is CAWRRGGREVFF.

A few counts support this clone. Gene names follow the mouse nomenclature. CDR3 DNA (partial): TGTGCCTGGAATGGGGAGGGATCCGGG. Protein: CAWNGEGSG. The complete CDR3 sequence is CAWNGEGSGQLYF. The gene calls are TRBV31 and TRBJ2-2, with a possible D match to TRBD2 (5 bases). The CDR3 end lies 4 residues beyond the end of the read and is filled in from the germline J gene. The CDR3 is 13 amino acids. Germline loops: CDR1 GKSSPN, CDR2 SITVG. Trimming stripped 4 bases from V and 6 bases from J, with 12 bases between.

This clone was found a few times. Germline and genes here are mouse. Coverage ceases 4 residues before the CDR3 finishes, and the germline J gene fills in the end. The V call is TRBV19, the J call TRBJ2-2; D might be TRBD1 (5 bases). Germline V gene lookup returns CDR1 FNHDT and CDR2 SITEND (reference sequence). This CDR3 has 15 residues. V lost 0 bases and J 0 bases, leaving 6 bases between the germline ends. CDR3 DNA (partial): TGTGCCAGCAGTATAGGACAGCCAAACACCGGG. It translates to CASSIGQPNTG. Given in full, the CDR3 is CASSIGQPNTGQLYF.

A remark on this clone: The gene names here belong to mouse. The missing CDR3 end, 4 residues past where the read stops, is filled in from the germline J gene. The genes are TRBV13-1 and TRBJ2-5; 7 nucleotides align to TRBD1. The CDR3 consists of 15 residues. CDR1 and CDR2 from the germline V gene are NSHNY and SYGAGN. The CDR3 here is CASSALQGSEDTQYF. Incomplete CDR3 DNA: TGTGCCAGCAGTGCTCTACAGGGGAGTGAAGAC.

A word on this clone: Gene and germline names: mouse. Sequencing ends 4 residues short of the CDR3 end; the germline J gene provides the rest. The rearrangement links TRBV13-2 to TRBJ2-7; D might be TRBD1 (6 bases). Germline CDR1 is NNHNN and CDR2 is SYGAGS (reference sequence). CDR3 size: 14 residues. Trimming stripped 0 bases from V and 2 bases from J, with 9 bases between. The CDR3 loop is CASGDAGVPYEQYF. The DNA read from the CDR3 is TGTGCCAGCGGTGATGCAGGGGTCCCCTAT.

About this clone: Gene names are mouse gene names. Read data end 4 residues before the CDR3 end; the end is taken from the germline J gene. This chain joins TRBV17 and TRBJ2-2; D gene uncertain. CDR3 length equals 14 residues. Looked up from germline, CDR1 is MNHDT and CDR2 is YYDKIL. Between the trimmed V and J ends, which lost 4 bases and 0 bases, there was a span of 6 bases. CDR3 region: CASSTPANTGQLYF. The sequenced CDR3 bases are TGTGCTAGCAGTACTCCAGCAAACACCGGG.

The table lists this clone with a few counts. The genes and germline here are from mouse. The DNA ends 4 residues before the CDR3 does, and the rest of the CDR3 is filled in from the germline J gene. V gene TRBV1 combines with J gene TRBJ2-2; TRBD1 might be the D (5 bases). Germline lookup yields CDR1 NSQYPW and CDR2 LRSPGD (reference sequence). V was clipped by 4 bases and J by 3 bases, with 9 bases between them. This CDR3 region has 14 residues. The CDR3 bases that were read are TGCACCTGCAGTGGCGCCAGGGACACCGGG. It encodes CTCSGARDTG. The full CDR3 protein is CTCSGARDTGQLYF.

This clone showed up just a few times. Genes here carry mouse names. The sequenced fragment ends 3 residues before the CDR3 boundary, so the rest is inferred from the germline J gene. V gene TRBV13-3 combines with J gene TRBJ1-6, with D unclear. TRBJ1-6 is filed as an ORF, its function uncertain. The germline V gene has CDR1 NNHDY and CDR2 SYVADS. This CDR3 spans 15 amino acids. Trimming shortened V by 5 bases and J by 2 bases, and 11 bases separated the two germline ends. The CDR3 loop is CASSPVTPYNSPLYF. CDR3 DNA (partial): TGTGCCAGCAGCCCCGTGACACCCTATAATTCGCCC.

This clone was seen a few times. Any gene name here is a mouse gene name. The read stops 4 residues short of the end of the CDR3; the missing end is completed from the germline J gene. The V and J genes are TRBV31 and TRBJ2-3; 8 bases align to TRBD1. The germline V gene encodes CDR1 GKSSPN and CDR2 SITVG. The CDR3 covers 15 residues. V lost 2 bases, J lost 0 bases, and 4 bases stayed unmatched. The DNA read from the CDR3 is TGTGCCTGGAGTGACAGGGGTTCTAGTGCAGAA. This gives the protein CAWSDRGSSAE. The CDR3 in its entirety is CAWSDRGSSAETLYF.

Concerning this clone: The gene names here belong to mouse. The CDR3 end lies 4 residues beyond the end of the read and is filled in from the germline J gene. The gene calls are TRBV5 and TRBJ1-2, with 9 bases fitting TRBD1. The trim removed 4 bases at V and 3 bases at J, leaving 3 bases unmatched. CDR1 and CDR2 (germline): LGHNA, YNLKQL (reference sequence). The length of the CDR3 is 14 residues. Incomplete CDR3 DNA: TGTGCCAGCAGCCGCACAGGGGGCGACTCC. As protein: CASSRTGGDS. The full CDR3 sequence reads CASSRTGGDSDYTF.